The 4 T cell receptor beta chains below all came from one sample that was sequenced in a study of blood T cells in healthy people across ages. PCR was performed a second time for about 7 to 11 cycles using a sample-barcoded 5' primer and a J-beta primer mix. TCRdb redid the calling of the 5' RACE reads with MiXCR, one entry per CDR3 protein. The top ten clones hold roughly 17% of a sample with 870,000 or so distinct CDR3 sequences, 29% of them seen once. The sample taken for sequencing was blood. These receptors originate from an elderly woman in good health.

V and J are TRBV5-1 and TRBJ2-4; 8 bases fit TRBD1. Matching the DNA end better, TRBJ2-5 makes the J call doubtful. Germline V lookup: CDR1 SGHRS, CDR2 YFSETQ. The CDR3 runs 14 residues. Here the CDR3 reads CASSGGQGRETQYF. In DNA form, the CDR3 reads TGCGCCAGCAGCGGCGGACAGGGCCGAGAGACCCAGTACTTC.

This clonotype has more than one count but fewer than ten. Given a much more abundant clone one base away, this may be a read error. This chain links TRBV5-6 with TRBJ2-1, with TRBD2 identical over 9 bases. The CDR3 runs 14 residues. V shed 4 bases and J 11 bases; nucleotides not matched to a gene: 10. From germline, CDR1 is SGHDT and CDR2 YYEEEE. The CDR3 loop reads CASSLSGGENKQFF. In DNA, the CDR3 is TGTGCCAGCAGCCTTAGCGGGGGAGAAAATAAGCAGTTCTTC.

This clonotype was detected many times. This chain uses TRBV13 with TRBJ2-1, with 7 bases that match TRBD2. Germline V lookup: CDR1 PRHDT, CDR2 FYEKMQ (reference sequence). Losses at the gene ends were 5 bases for V and 1 base for J; bases not matched to a gene: 5. The CDR3 loop spans 15 amino acids. The CDR3 nucleotides read TGTGCCAGCAGCGCCGTGCGGGGGTCCTACAATGAGCAGTTCTTC. Translation gives CASSAVRGSYNEQFF.

The table lists this clonotype with a few counts. This chain connects TRBV7-2 to TRBJ1-2; D unclear. The V end was cut by 6 bases, the J end by 6 bases, with 14 bases between. Looked up from germline, CDR1 is SGHTA and CDR2 is FQGNSA. This CDR3 has 13 amino acids. This CDR3 is CASSQGREHGYTF. CDR3 nucleotides: TGTGCCAGCAGTCAAGGGAGGGAACATGGCTACACCTTC.